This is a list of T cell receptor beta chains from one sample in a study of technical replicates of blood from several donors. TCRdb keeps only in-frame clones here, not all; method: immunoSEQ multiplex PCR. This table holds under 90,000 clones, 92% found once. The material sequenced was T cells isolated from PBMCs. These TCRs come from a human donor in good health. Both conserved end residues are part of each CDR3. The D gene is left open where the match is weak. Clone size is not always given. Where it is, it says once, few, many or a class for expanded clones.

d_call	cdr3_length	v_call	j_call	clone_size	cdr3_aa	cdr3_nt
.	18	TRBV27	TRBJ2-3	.	CASSLIPPWAGAADTQYF	TGTGCCAGCAGCCTGATTCCCCCGTGGGCGGGGGCCGCAGATACGCAGTATTTT
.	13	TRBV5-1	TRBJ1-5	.	CASSLGLAQPQHF	TGCGCCAGCAGCTTGGGTTTGGCTCAGCCCCAGCATTTT
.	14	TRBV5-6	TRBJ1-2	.	CASSRVFTNYGYTF	TGTGCCAGCAGTCGGGTTTTTACTAACTATGGCTACACCTTC
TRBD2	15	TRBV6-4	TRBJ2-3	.	CASTRTSGMTDTQYF	TGTGCCAGCACCCGGACTAGCGGGATGACAGATACGCAGTATTTT
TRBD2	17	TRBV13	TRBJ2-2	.	CASSLTRLAGISGELFF	TGTGCCAGCAGTTTAACGCGACTAGCGGGAATTTCCGGGGAGCTGTTTTTT
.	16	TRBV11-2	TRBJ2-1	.	CASSLGGGASYNEQFF	TGTGCCAGCAGCTTAGGGGGAGGTGCGTCCTACAATGAGCAGTTCTTC
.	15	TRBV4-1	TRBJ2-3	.	CASSQMAGSTDTQYF	TGCGCCAGCAGCCAGATGGCGGGCAGCACAGATACGCAGTATTTT
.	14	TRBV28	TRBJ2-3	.	CASSYDSPTDTQYF	TGTGCCAGCAGTTATGACAGCCCCACAGATACGCAGTATTTT
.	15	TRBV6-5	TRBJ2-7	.	CASSPQARSSYEQYF	TGTGCCAGCAGTCCACAGGCGAGGAGCTCCTACGAGCAGTACTTC
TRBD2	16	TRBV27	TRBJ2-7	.	CASSLSGGKLPREQYF	TGTGCCAGCAGTTTGTCGGGGGGGAAGCTCCCTAGGGAGCAGTACTTC
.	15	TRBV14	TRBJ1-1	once	CASSQDPGGRTEAFF	TGTGCCAGCAGCCAAGATCCCGGGGGAAGGACTGAAGCTTTCTTT
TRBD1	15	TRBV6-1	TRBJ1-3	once	CASRRTGDSGNTIYF	TGTGCCAGCAGGAGAACAGGGGATTCTGGAAACACCATATATTTT
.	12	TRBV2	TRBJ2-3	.	CASGRGVDTQYF	TGTGCCAGCGGCAGGGGGGTGGATACGCAGTATTTT
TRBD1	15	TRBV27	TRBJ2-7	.	CASSLYGQGTYEQYF	TGTGCCAGCAGTTTATATGGACAGGGGACCTACGAGCAGTACTTC
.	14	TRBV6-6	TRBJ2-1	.	CASSPVSPYNEQFF	TGTGCCAGCAGTCCGGTTTCCCCCTACAATGAGCAGTTCTTC
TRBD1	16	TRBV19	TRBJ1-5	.	CASSIGSGGSDQPQHF	TGTGCCAGTAGTATAGGGTCAGGGGGCTCGGACCAGCCCCAGCATTTT
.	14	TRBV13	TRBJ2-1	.	CASSLGRGNNEQFF	TGTGCCAGCAGCTTAGGCCGGGGAAACAATGAGCAGTTCTTC
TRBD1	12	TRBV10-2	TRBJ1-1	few	CASSDKDREPFF	TGCGCCAGCAGTGACAAGGACAGGGAGCCTTTCTTT
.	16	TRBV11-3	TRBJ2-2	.	CASSLDRGTDTGELFF	TGTGCCAGCAGCTTAGACAGGGGAACTGACACCGGGGAGCTGTTTTTT
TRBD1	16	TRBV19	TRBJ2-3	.	CASSIGWTGVADTQYF	TGTGCCAGTAGTATAGGGTGGACAGGGGTTGCAGATACGCAGTATTTT
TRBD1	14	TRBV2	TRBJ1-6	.	CASSGQGLDSPLHF	TGTGCCAGCAGTGGACAGGGTCTAGATTCACCCCTCCACTTT
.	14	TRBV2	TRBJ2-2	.	CASKAGSRTGELFF	TGTGCCAGCAAGGCGGGATCACGGACCGGGGAGCTGTTTTTT
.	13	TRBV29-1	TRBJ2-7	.	CSVAQGPPYEQYF	TGCAGCGTTGCGCAGGGTCCTCCCTACGAGCAGTACTTC
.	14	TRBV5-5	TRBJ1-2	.	CASSLLAEPYGYTF	TGTGCCAGCAGCTTGTTAGCGGAACCCTATGGCTACACCTTC
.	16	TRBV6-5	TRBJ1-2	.	CASSYRFNGLPYGYTF	TGTGCCAGCAGTTATCGCTTTAACGGACTCCCCTATGGCTACACCTTC
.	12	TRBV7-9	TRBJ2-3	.	CANERRADTQYF	TGTGCTAATGAGAGGAGGGCAGATACGCAGTATTTT
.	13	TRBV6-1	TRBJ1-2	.	CASNREVFDGYTF	TGTGCCAGCAACAGGGAAGTGTTTGATGGCTACACCTTC
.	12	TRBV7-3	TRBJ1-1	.	CASSEGNTEAFF	TGTGCCAGCAGCGAGGGGAACACTGAAGCTTTCTTT
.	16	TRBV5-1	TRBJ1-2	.	CASSLAGTGGEAGYTF	TGCGCCAGCAGCTTGGCCGGGACGGGAGGCGAGGCTGGCTACACCTTC
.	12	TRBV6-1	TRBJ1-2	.	CASSEQGYGYTF	TGTGCCAGCAGTGAACAGGGTTATGGCTACACCTTC
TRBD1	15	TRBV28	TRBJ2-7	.	CASSLGQGSSYEQYF	TGTGCCAGCAGTCTAGGACAGGGGAGCTCCTACGAGCAGTACTTC
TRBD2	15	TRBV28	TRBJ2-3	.	CASTPAREYLDTQYF	TGTGCCAGCACCCCGGCGCGGGAGTACTTAGATACGCAGTATTTT
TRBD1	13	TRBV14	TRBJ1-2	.	CASSQRQGNGYTF	TGTGCCAGCAGCCAACGACAGGGGAATGGCTACACCTTC
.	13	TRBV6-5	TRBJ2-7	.	CASRGQAPGGQYF	TGTGCCAGCAGGGGACAGGCCCCGGGGGGGCAGTACTTC
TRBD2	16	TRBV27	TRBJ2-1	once	CASTPLAGGLGNEQFF	TGTGCCAGCACCCCCTTAGCGGGAGGGCTTGGCAATGAGCAGTTCTTC
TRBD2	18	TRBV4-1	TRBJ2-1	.	CASSHGEKRGVFYNEQFF	TGCGCCAGCAGCCATGGTGAGAAGCGGGGGGTTTTCTACAATGAGCAGTTCTTC
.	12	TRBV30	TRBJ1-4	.	CAWNRLNEKLFF	TGTGCCTGGAACAGGTTAAATGAAAAACTGTTTTTT
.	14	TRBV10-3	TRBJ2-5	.	CAISEVPQGETQYF	TGTGCCATCAGTGAGGTCCCACAGGGAGAGACCCAGTACTTC
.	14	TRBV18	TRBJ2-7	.	CASSPNRDSYEQYF	TGTGCCAGCTCACCAAATCGGGACTCCTACGAGCAGTACTTC
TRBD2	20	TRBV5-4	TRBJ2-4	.	CASSLAVAGGPLKAKNIQYF	TGTGCCAGCAGCTTGGCCGTAGCGGGAGGGCCCCTTAAAGCCAAAAACATTCAGTACTTC
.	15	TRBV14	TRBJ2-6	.	CASSLQGPGANVLTF	TGTGCCAGCAGCCTACAGGGTCCTGGGGCCAACGTCCTGACTTTC
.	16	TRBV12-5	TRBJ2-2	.	CASGLVVGRYTGELFF	TGTGCTAGTGGTTTGGTAGTTGGCAGGTACACCGGGGAGCTGTTTTTT
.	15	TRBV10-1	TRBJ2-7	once	CASSDRGKAVDEQYF	TGCGCCAGCAGTGACCGAGGGAAGGCCGTCGACGAGCAGTACTTC
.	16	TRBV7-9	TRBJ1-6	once	CASTPSEAGTNSPLHF	TGTGCCAGCACCCCCTCGGAGGCGGGGACTAATTCACCCCTCCACTTT
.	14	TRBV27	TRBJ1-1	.	CASSLYQGPTEAFF	TGTGCCAGCAGTTTATACCAGGGGCCCACTGAAGCTTTCTTT
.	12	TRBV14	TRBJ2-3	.	CASSLPAGTQYF	TGTGCCAGCAGCCTCCCTGCGGGTACGCAGTATTTT
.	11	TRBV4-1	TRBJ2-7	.	CASSQAHEQYF	TGCGCCAGCAGCCAAGCTCACGAGCAGTACTTC
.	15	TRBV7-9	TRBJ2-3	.	CASSLTSSETDTQYF	TGTGCCAGCAGCTTGACTAGTAGCGAAACAGATACGCAGTATTTT
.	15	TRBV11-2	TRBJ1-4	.	CASSGRQGKGEKLFF	TGTGCCAGCAGCGGACGTCAGGGAAAGGGTGAAAAACTGTTTTTT
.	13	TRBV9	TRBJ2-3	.	CASSVVSRDTQYF	TGTGCCAGCAGCGTAGTGTCCCGGGATACGCAGTATTTT
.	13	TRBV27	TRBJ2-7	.	CASSYKVGREQYF	TGTGCCAGCAGCTATAAGGTGGGGCGCGAGCAGTACTTC
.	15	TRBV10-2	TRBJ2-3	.	CASSEQGMGTDTQYF	TGCGCCAGCAGTGAGCAGGGTATGGGCACAGATACGCAGTATTTT
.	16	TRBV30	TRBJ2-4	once	CAWSTASDGGKNIQYF	TGTGCCTGGAGTACAGCTAGCGATGGGGGCAAAAACATTCAGTACTTC
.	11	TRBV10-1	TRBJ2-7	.	CASSLGAEQYF	TGCGCCAGCAGTTTGGGGGCTGAGCAGTACTTC
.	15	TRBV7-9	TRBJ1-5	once	CASTKAQGPNQPQHF	TGTGCCAGCACCAAGGCACAGGGTCCCAATCAGCCCCAGCATTTT
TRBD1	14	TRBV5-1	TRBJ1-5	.	CASSSGDRGQPQHF	TGCGCCAGCAGCTCCGGGGACAGGGGACAGCCCCAGCATTTT
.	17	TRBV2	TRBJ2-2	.	CASSEQGVFLGSGELFF	TGTGCCAGCAGTGAACAGGGCGTCTTTTTAGGGTCCGGGGAGCTGTTTTTT
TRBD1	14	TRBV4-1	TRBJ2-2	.	CASSDRGNTGELFF	TGCGCCAGCAGCGACAGGGGGAACACCGGGGAGCTGTTTTTT
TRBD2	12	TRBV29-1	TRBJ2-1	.	CSARAGNNEQFF	TGCAGCGCCCGAGCGGGGAACAATGAGCAGTTCTTC